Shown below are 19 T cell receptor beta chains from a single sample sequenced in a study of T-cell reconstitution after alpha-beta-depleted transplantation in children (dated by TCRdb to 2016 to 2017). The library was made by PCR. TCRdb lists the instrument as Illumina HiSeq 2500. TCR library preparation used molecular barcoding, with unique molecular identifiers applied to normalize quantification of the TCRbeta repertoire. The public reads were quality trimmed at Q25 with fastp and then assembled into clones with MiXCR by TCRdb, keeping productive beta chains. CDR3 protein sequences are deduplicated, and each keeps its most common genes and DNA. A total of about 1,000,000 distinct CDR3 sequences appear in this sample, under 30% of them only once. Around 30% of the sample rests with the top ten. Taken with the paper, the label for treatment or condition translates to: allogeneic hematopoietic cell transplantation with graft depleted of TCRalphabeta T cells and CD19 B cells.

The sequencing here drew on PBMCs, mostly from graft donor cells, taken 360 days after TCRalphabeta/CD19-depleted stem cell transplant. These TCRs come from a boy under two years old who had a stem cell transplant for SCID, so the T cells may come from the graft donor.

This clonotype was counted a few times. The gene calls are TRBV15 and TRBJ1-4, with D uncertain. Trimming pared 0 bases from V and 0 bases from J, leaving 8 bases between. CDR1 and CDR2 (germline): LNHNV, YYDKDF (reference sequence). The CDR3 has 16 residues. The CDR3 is CATSRDRPATNEKLFF. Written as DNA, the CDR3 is TGTGCCACCAGCAGAGACAGGCCTGCAACTAATGAAAAACTGTTTTTT.

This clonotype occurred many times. The CDR3 region has the DNA TGTGCCAGCAGCCCCCCAGGACCCTACAATGAGCAGTTCTTC. It encodes CASSPPGPYNEQFF. This chain uses TRBV7-9 with TRBJ2-1; no clear D gene. This CDR3 spans 14 amino acids. Trimming stripped 5 bases from V and 2 bases from J, with 10 bases between. Germline V gives CDR1 SEHNR, CDR2 FQNEAQ (reference sequence).

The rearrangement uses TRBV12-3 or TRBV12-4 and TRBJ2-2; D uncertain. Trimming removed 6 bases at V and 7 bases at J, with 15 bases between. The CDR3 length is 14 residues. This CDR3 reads CASSPGPRGGELFF. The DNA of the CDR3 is TGTGCCAGCAGCCCCGGGCCTCGTGGCGGGGAGCTGTTTTTT.

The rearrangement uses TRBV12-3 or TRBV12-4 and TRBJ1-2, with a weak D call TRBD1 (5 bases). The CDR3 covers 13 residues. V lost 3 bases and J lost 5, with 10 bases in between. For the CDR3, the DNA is TGTGCCAGCAGTTTTTACAGGTCGTATGGCTACACCTTC. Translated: CASSFYRSYGYTF.

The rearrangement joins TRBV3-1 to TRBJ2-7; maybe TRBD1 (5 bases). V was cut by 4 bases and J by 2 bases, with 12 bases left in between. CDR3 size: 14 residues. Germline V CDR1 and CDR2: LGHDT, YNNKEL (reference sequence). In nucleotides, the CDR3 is TGTGCCAGCAGCCTGACCAGGGCTCCCTACGAGCAGTACTTC. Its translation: CASSLTRAPYEQYF.

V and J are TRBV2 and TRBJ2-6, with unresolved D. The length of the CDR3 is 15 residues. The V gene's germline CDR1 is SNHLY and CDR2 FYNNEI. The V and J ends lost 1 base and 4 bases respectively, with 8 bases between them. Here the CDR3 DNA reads TGTGCCAGCAGTGAAGGGCAGAAGGGGGCCAACGTCCTGACTTTC. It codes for CASSEGQKGANVLTF.

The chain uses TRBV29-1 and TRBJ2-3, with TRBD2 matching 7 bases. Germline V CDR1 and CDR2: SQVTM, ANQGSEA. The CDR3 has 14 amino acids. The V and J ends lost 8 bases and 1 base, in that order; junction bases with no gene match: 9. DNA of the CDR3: TGCAGCACGGTCGGGGGGTCAGGCACAGATACGCAGTATTTT. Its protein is CSTVGGSGTDTQYF.

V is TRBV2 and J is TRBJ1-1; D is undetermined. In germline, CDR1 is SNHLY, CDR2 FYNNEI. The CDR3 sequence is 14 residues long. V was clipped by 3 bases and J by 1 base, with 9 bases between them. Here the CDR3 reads CASSEGRQNTEAFF. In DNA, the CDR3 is TGTGCCAGCAGTGAGGGCAGGCAGAACACTGAAGCTTTCTTT.

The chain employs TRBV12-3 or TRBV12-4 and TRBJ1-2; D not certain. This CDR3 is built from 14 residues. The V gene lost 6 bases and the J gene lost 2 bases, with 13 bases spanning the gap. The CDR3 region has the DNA TGTGCCAGCAGCCAACCCGGACGGAACTATGGCTACACCTTC. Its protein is CASSQPGRNYGYTF.

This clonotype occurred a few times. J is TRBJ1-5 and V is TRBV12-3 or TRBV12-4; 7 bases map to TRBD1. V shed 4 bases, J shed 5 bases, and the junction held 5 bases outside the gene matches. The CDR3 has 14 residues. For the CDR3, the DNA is TGTGCCAGCAGTTCCGCACAGGGGCATCAGCCCCAGCATTTT. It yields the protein CASSSAQGHQPQHF.

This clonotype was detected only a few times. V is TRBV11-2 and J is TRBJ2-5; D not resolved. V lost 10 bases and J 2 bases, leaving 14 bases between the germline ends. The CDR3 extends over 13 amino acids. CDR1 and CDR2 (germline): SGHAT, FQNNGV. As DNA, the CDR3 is TGTGCCACCTCGCCTGCCCTTCAAGAGACCCAGTACTTC. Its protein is CATSPALQETQYF.

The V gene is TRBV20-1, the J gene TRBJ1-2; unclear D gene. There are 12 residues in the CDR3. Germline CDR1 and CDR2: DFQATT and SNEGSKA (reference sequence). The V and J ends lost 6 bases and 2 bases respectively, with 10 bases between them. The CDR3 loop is CSAPGRNYGYTF. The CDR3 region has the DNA TGCAGTGCCCCGGGGAGGAACTATGGCTACACCTTC.

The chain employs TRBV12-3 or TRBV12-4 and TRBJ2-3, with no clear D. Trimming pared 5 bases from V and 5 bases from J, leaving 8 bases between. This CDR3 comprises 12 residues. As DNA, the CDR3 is TGTGCCAGCAGTCCGATTCTAGATACGCAGTATTTT. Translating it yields CASSPILDTQYF.

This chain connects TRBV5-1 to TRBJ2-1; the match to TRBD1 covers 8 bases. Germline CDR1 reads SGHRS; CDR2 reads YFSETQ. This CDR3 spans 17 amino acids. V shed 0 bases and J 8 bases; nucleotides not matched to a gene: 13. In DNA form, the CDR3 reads TGCGCCAGCAGCTTGGCCGGGACAGGACGATTAGTGGATGAGCAGTTCTTC. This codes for CASSLAGTGRLVDEQFF.

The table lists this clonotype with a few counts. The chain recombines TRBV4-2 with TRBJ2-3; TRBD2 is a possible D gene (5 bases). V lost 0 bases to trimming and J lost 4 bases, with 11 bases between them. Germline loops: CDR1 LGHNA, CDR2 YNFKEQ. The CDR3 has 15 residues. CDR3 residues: CASSQDGWGADTQYF. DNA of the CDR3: TGTGCCAGCAGCCAAGACGGGTGGGGAGCAGATACGCAGTATTTT.

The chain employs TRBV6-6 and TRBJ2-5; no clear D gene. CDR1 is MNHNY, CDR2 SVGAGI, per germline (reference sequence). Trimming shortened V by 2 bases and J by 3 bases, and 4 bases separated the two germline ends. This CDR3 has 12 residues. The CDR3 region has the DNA TGTGCCAGCAGTTACCCAAAAGAGACCCAGTACTTC. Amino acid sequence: CASSYPKETQYF.

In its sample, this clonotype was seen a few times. The CDR3 nucleotides read TGTGCCAGCTCAACAATTGGGGCCAACGTCCTGACTTTC. Amino acid sequence: CASSTIGANVLTF. V usage is TRBV18 and J usage is TRBJ2-6; D is undetermined. Trimming pared 5 bases from V and 3 bases from J, leaving 5 bases between. The germline V gene has CDR1 KGHSH and CDR2 LQKENI. The CDR3 contains 13 residues.

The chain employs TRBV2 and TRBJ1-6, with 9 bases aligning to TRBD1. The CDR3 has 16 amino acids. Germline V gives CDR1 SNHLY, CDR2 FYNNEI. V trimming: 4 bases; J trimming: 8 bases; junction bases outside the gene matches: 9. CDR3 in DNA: TGTGCCAGCAGTGGAAAACCGGGACAGGGAGATTCACCCCTCCACTTT. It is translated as CASSGKPGQGDSPLHF.

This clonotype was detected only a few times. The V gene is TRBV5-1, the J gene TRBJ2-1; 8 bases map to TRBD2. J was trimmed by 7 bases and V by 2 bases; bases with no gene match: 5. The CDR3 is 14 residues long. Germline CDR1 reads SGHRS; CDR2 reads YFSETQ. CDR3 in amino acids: CASSLTSGRNEQFF. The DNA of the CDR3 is TGCGCCAGCAGCTTAACTAGCGGTCGGAATGAGCAGTTCTTC.